This T cell receptor (beta chain) was retrieved from a study of cytomegalovirus exposure and HLA in healthy donors. With regard to this clone: Antigen unknown.

Study-wide results and caveats: A later analysis showed TCR association rates differing by HLA locus, peaking at DRB1 and lowest at HLA-C. In all likelihood, a cluster of highly shared sequence variants was a sequencing artifact. In a later analysis, TCR beta V- and J-gene trimming was associated with a missense DCLRE1C variant.

The PCR was carried out with 60 Vbeta primers and 13 Jbeta primers. Libraries were prepared by immunoSEQ multiplex PCR; TCRdb keeps only in-frame clonotypes and omits some of them. The data show about 130,000 clones, about three quarters seen once. CDR1 and CDR2 from the germline V gene are LGHNA and YSLEER. Trimming left V 4 bases short and J 4 bases short, with 19 bases between. The CDR3 covers 16 residues. The TCR sequence derives from a man aged 25 to 40 in good health and CMV-seronegative. The V gene is TRBV4-3, the J gene TRBJ1-2; D perhaps matches TRBD1 (5 bases). Input material: PBMCs. The CDR3 protein is CASSPNDRQNSYGYTF. The CDR3 DNA reads TGCGCCAGCAGCCCCAACGATAGACAGAACTCCTATGGCTACACCTTC.